This T cell receptor (beta chain) was documented in a study of vaccination and CD4 T cells after COVID-19. Oncomine TCR Beta short-read sequencing was applied to DNA from cultured CD4+ T cells. From the PCR reads, TCRdb called clonotypes with MiXCR, one entry per CDR3 protein. The sample records approximately 13,000 distinct CDR3 sequences, under 65% being singletons. As to treatment: roughly 10-day PBMC culture with coronavirus spike peptide pools or control peptides (ViraFEST assay). The CDR3 runs to 16 residues. The junction had 6 bases not matched to a gene; V was cut back by 1 base and J by 2 bases. The germline gives CDR1 MGHRA, CDR2 YSYEKL. A word on this clonotype: As yet, its antigen is unknown.

The sequence derives from a human donor who had recovered from COVID-19. The specimen was CD4+ T cells from blood, cultured in vitro. The gene calls are TRBV4-1 and TRBJ2-7; the match to TRBD2 covers 9 bases. The DNA of the CDR3 is TGCGCCAGCAGCCAAGGGCTAGCGGGACCCACCTACGAGCAGTACTTC. Amino acid sequence: CASSQGLAGPTYEQYF.